These T cell receptor beta chains were read from a single sample in a study of blood T cell repertoires in COVID-19. The method was immunoSEQ multiplex PCR; TCRdb's version includes in-frame clones alone and lacks a portion of them. The sample yields about 170,000 clones, over 80% seen once. Sequenced material: peripheral blood. These TCRs come from a woman in her sixties or seventies with acute or convalescent COVID-19. CDR3s include the opening cysteine and the closing phenylalanine or tryptophan. D genes are given only for firm matches. Size is stated for part of the rows, as once, few or many counts, or as a class when the clone is expanded.

TRBV12-3/TRBV12-4	TRBJ2-2	once	NA	CASSSGVTGELFF	TGTGCCAGCAGTTCCGGGGTAACCGGGGAGCTGTTTTTT
TRBV20-1	TRBJ2-1	NA	TRBD1	CSARQGPKQFF	TGCAGTGCTCGACAGGGTCCTAAGCAGTTCTTC
TRBV3-1/TRBV3-2	TRBJ2-2	NA	NA	CASSRSGGWSVGKTGELFF	TGTGCCAGCAGCCGAAGTGGAGGTTGGTCGGTAGGGAAGACCGGGGAGCTGTTTTTT
TRBV4-3	TRBJ1-2	NA	TRBD1	CASSQQLDRGYGYTF	TGCGCCAGCAGCCAACAATTGGACAGGGGCTATGGCTACACCTTC
TRBV21-1	TRBJ1-1	NA	NA	CASSSPGGVSSSGRVPRGTEAFF	TGTGCCAGCAGCTCCCCCGGGGGGGTAAGCTCGTCGGGACGGGTCCCACGCGGGACTGAAGCTTTCTTT
TRBV11-3	TRBJ2-3	NA	TRBD2	CASSLGWREGQEDTQYF	TGTGCCAGCAGCTTAGGTTGGCGGGAGGGCCAGGAAGATACGCAGTATTTT
TRBV5-5	TRBJ2-2	NA	TRBD1	CASSLRQGNTGELFF	TGTGCCAGCAGCTTGAGACAGGGGAACACCGGGGAGCTGTTTTTT
TRBV2	TRBJ2-1	NA	TRBD2	CASSERSSGINEQFF	TGTGCCAGCAGTGAAAGGTCTAGCGGCATCAATGAGCAGTTCTTC
TRBV7-2	TRBJ1-6	NA	NA	CASSVSNSPLHF	TGTGCCAGCAGCGTCAGTAATTCACCCCTCCACTTT
TRBV11-2	TRBJ2-5	NA	TRBD1	CASSFSGRTGKETQYF	TGTGCCAGCAGCTTCAGTGGAAGGACAGGGAAAGAGACCCAGTACTTC
TRBV4-3	TRBJ1-2	NA	TRBD1	CASSQFGQGSGYTF	TGCGCCAGCAGCCAATTTGGACAGGGGAGTGGCTACACCTTC
TRBV12-3/TRBV12-4	TRBJ1-1	NA	NA	CASSWGLSTEAFF	TGTGCCAGCTCCTGGGGGCTGAGCACTGAAGCTTTCTTT
TRBV30	TRBJ2-5	NA	TRBD2	CAWSVLAGETQYF	TGTGCCTGGAGTGTACTAGCGGGAGAGACCCAGTACTTC
TRBV2	TRBJ2-1	NA	NA	CAREREGEDNEQFF	TGTGCCAGGGAGAGGGAGGGGGAGGACAATGAGCAGTTCTTC
TRBV4-1	TRBJ1-1	NA	NA	CASSQGRQGRNTEAFF	TGCGCCAGCAGCCAAGGTCGGCAGGGTAGGAACACTGAAGCTTTCTTT
TRBV10-3	TRBJ2-7	NA	NA	CAISGRGPGQYF	TGTGCCATCAGTGGGCGGGGACCCGGGCAGTACTTC
TRBV5-5	TRBJ1-6	NA	TRBD1	CASSFNRGFNSPLHF	TGTGCCAGCAGCTTCAACAGGGGATTCAATTCACCCCTCCACTTT
TRBV9	TRBJ2-1	NA	NA	CASSVGPLRGRYNEQFF	TGTGCCAGCAGCGTAGGCCCCCTCCGAGGGCGCTACAATGAGCAGTTCTTC
TRBV3-1/TRBV3-2	TRBJ2-7	NA	NA	CASSQEGSEQYF	TGTGCCAGCAGCCAAGAGGGCTCCGAGCAGTACTTC
TRBV7-9	TRBJ1-1	NA	NA	CASSLEQNTEAFF	TGTGCCAGCAGCTTAGAGCAAAACACTGAAGCTTTCTTT
TRBV6-6	TRBJ2-2	NA	NA	CASSRNGDTGELFF	TGTGCCAGCAGTCGGAACGGGGACACCGGGGAGCTGTTTTTT
TRBV7-9	TRBJ2-1	NA	TRBD2	CASSLELAVYNEQFF	TGTGCCAGCAGCTTAGAACTAGCGGTATACAATGAGCAGTTCTTC
TRBV6-2/TRBV6-3	TRBJ2-1	NA	NA	CASSTTSTGFVAEQFF	TGTGCCAGCAGTACGACTTCGACAGGCTTTGTAGCTGAGCAGTTCTTC
TRBV27	TRBJ1-4	NA	TRBD1	CASSWRGRGTNEKLFF	TGTGCCAGCAGTTGGAGGGGGCGGGGAACTAATGAAAAACTGTTTTTT
TRBV5-8	TRBJ1-5	NA	TRBD1	CASRLDRGGNQPQHF	TGTGCCAGCAGATTAGACAGGGGTGGGAATCAGCCCCAGCATTTT
TRBV7-8	TRBJ2-7	NA	TRBD2	CASSRGRDEQYF	TGTGCCAGCAGCCGTGGGAGGGACGAGCAGTACTTC
TRBV11-2	TRBJ2-7	NA	NA	CASSPSGLQYEQYF	TGTGCCAGCAGCCCGTCGGGACTCCAGTACGAGCAGTACTTC
TRBV28	TRBJ1-1	NA	NA	CASSSNNYAEAFF	TGTGCCAGCAGTTCCAATAACTACGCTGAAGCTTTCTTT